The TCR beta chain under discussion was sequenced for a study of shared clonotypes between healthy human individuals. Study-wide points: Clonotype sharing among donors, it was expected, would be affected by sequencing depth. For naive CD4 cells, around 5% of clonotypes were shared across a handful of donors.

In the naive CD8 group, cells lacked CD45RO and were positively selected for CCR7, so terminally differentiated effector memory CD45RA+ cells were left out. This CDR3 comprises 14 residues. Germline-derived CDR1 and CDR2 are MNHEY and SVGAGI. Trimming at V came to 2 bases and at J to 1 base, leaving 0 bases not matched to a gene. Original analysis: ImmunoSEQ yielded junction-only sequences lacking quality scores, so filtering differed. Produced via immunoSEQ multiplex PCR; TCRdb's table is partial and in-frame only. For V, J and clone size, that table is used; D and trimming come from the DNA. The table shows some 2 million clones, with approximately 95% occurring only once. On this clone: No antigen is known for it. The sample carries other DNA sequences with the same CDR3.

The receptor comes from a man aged 18 to 35 in good health. The specimen sequenced was naive CD8+ T cells sorted from blood. V and J are TRBV6-5 and TRBJ2-7; 9 bases agree with TRBD2. CDR3 sequence (DNA): TGTGCCAGCAGTTACGCGGGAGGGTCCTACGAGCAGTACTTC. This codes for CASSYAGGSYEQYF.